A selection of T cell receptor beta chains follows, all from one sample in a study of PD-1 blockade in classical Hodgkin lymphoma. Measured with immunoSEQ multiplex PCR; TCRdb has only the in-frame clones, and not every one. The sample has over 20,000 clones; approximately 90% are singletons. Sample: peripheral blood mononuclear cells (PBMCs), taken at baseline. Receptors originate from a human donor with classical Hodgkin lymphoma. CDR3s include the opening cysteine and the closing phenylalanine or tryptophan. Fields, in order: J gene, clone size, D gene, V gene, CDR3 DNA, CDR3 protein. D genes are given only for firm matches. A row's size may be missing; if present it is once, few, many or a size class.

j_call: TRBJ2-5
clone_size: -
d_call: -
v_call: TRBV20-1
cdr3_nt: TGCAGTGCTAAACGTGGAGAGACCCAGTACTTC
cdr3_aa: CSAKRGETQYF

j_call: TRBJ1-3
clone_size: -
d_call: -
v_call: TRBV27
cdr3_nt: TGTGCCAGCAGTCAGGGGATTCTTGGAAACACCATATATTTT
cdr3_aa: CASSQGILGNTIYF

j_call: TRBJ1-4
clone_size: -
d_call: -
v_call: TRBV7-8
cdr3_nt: TGTGCCAGCAGCTTAGATACGGCCTATAATGAAAAACTGTTTTTT
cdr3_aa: CASSLDTAYNEKLFF

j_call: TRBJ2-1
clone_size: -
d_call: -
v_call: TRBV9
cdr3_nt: TGTGCCAGCAGCCCAAGGACCTCCCCCAATGAGCAGTTCTTC
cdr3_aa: CASSPRTSPNEQFF

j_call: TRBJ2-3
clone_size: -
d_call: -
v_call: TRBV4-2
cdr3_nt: TGTGCCAGCAGCCAAGATCATCCGGGGCCCGGACGAGATACGCAGTATTTT
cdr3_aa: CASSQDHPGPGRDTQYF

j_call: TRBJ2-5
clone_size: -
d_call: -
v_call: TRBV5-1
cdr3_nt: TGCGCCAGCAGCCCGGGGACCCTCGAGACCCAGTACTTC
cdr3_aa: CASSPGTLETQYF

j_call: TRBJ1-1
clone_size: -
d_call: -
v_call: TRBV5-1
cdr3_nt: TGCGCCAGCAGCTTGCAGAACGGGGGGAACACTGAAGCTTTCTTT
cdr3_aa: CASSLQNGGNTEAFF

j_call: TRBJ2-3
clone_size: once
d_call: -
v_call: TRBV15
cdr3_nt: TGTGCCACCAGCCCCCGACATAGGGATACGCAGTATTTT
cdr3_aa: CATSPRHRDTQYF

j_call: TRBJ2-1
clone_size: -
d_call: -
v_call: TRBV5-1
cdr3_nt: TGCGCCAGCAAAGAAGAGGGGAAGTGGGATGAGCAGTTCTTC
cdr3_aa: CASKEEGKWDEQFF

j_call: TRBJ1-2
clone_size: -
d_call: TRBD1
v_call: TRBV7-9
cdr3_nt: TGTGCCAGCAGCCCCGGACAGGGAAGTGGTGGCTACACCTTC
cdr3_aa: CASSPGQGSGGYTF

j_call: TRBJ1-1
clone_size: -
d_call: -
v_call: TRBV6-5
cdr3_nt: TGTGCCAGCAGTTACGGAGACAGGCAAGCTTTCTTT
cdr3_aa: CASSYGDRQAFF

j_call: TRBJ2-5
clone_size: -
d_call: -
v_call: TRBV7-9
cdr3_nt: TGTGCCAGCAGCTTAGCGGGGTCTCAAGAGACCCAGTACTTC
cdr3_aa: CASSLAGSQETQYF

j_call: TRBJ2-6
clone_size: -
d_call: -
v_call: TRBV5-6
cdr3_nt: TGTGCCAGCAGGTCCGTAGGGGATTTCGGCTTTGGGGCCAACGTCCTGACTTTC
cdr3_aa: CASRSVGDFGFGANVLTF

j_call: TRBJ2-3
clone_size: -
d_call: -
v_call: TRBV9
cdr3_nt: TGTGCCAGCAGCGCTGGGGGTAGCGGTATAGATACGCAGTATTTT
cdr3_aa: CASSAGGSGIDTQYF

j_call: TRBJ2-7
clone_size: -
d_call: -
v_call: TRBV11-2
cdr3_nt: TGTGCCAGCAGCTTAGTTCTCGGAGAGCAGTACTTC
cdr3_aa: CASSLVLGEQYF

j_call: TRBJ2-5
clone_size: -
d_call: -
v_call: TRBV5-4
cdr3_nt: TGTGCCAGCAGCTTGGGCGTACAAGAGACCCAGTACTTC
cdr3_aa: CASSLGVQETQYF

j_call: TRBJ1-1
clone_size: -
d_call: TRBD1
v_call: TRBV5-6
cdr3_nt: TGTGCCAGCAGCTTGTGGGACAGATTGAACACTGAAGCTTTCTTT
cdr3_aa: CASSLWDRLNTEAFF

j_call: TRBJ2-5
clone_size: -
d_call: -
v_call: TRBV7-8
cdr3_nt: TGTGCCAGCAGCTTATCAGGGGCCCAAGAGACCCAGTACTTC
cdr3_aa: CASSLSGAQETQYF

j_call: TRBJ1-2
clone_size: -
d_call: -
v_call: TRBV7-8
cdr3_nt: TGTGCCAGCAGCTTAGCGCAGGGCATCGGCTACACCTTC
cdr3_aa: CASSLAQGIGYTF

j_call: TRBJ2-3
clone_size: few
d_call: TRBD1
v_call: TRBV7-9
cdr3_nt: TGTGCCAGCAGCAGAGAACAGGGGGCATTGGCAGATACGCAGTATTTT
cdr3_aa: CASSREQGALADTQYF

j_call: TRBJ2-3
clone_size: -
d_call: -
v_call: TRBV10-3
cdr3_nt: TGTGCCATCAGTGAGGATGGGGGCCAACCGGGGGATCGTAAAACAGATACGCAGTATTTT
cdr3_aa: CAISEDGGQPGDRKTDTQYF

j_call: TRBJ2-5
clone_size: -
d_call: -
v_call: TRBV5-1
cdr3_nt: TGCGCCAGCAGCTTAGTCAGCGGCCAAGAGACCCAGTACTTC
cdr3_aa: CASSLVSGQETQYF

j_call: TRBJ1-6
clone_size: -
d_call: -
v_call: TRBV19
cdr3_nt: TGTGCCAGTAGTTTGGACCGGTACTCCTATAATTCACCCCTCCACTTT
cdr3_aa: CASSLDRYSYNSPLHF

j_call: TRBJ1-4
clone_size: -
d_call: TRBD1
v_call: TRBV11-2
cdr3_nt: TGTGCCAGCATTCCAACAGGGGCGGACAATGAAAAACTGTTTTTT
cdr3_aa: CASIPTGADNEKLFF

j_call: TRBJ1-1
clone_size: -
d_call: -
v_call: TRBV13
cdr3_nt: TGTGCCAGCAGCTTAGGACAGGGATTCACTGAAGCTTTCTTT
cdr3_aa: CASSLGQGFTEAFF

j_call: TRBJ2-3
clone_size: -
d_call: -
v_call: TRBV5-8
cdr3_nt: TGTGCCAGCACCTTGGGGAGGGGGGGCCTTAGCACAGATACGCAGTATTTT
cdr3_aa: CASTLGRGGLSTDTQYF

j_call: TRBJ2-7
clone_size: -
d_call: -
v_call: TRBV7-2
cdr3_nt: TGTGCCAGCAGCTTAGCGAGTCTCAACTACGAGCAGTACTTC
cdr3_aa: CASSLASLNYEQYF

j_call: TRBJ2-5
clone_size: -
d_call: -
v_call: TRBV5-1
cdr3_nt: TGCGCCAGCAGCTTGGGGGACGCAAGCACCCAGTACTTC
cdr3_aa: CASSLGDASTQYF